These 29 T cell receptor beta chains share one sample of origin, sequenced in a study of blood T cell repertoires in COVID-19. Clones were sequenced by immunoSEQ multiplex PCR, and TCRdb holds only the in-frame ones, with some missing. Counted here are 310,000 or so clones, approximately 86% occurring once; the ten biggest clones make up about 1.2%. The sequenced sample consisted of peripheral blood. Receptors were obtained from a man between 65 and 80 years old with acute or convalescent COVID-19.

The chain combines TRBV9 with TRBJ1-4; 9 nucleotides line up with TRBD1. CDR1 is SGDLS, CDR2 YYNGEE, per germline. Trimming removed 4 bases from V and 4 bases from J; junction bases left unmatched: 5. CDR3 length: 15 residues. CDR3 in DNA: TGTGCCAGCAGCACCGGACAGGGGAATAATGAAAAACTGTTTTTT. Protein: CASSTGQGNNEKLFF.

The chain joins TRBV4-1 to TRBJ2-7, with 11 bases fitting TRBD2. From germline, CDR1 is MGHRA and CDR2 YSYEKL. The J segment lost 2 bases and the V segment lost 3 bases, leaving 6 bases of the junction unmatched. This CDR3 has 16 residues. Written as DNA, the CDR3 is TGCGCCAGCAGCCATTTCCTAGCGGGAGGTACCTACGAGCAGTACTTC. As protein: CASSHFLAGGTYEQYF.

The chain carries TRBV3-1 (or the pseudogene TRBV3-2) and TRBJ2-7, with TRBD1 matching over 8 bases. The length of the CDR3 is 16 residues. CDR1 is LGHDT and CDR2 is YNNKEL in the germline V gene (reference sequence). With V trimmed by 4 bases and J by 5 bases, 13 bases remained unmatched. The DNA for the CDR3 is TGTGCCAGCAGCCCCTCCCTAGGACAGGGAACCAACGAGCAGTACTTC. This gives the protein CASSPSLGQGTNEQYF.

The V gene is TRBV19, the J gene TRBJ2-1, with 10 nucleotides matching TRBD2. Germline CDR1 is LNHDA and CDR2 is SQIVND (reference sequence). Trimming cost V 4 bases and J 8 bases; bases outside gene matches: 8. The CDR3 consists of 15 residues. The CDR3 here is CASSKPSGSADEQFF. The CDR3 coding sequence is TGTGCCAGTAGTAAACCTAGCGGGAGTGCCGATGAGCAGTTCTTC.

About this clone itself: Other DNA sequences in this specimen translate into the identical CDR3. The V gene is TRBV10-3, the J gene TRBJ1-1; 7 bases agree with TRBD1. This CDR3 comprises 12 residues. Germline lookup yields CDR1 ENHRY and CDR2 SYGVKD. With V trimmed by 6 bases and J by 5 bases, 3 bases remained unmatched. CDR3 nucleotide sequence: TGTGCCATCAGCGACAGGGATACTGAAGCTTTCTTT. Translated, it gives CAISDRDTEAFF.

The chain links TRBV6-2 or TRBV6-3 to TRBJ2-7; TRBD1 agrees at 8 bases. V was clipped by 7 bases and J by 7 bases; unmatched bases: 12. Germline CDR1 is MNHEY and CDR2 is SVGEGT. The length of the CDR3 is 14 residues. CDR3 nucleotides: TGTGCCAGCAACCCTTCAGGGGGCACGGGAGAGCAGTACTTC. Its translation is CASNPSGGTGEQYF.

In DNA form, the CDR3 reads TGTGCCAGCAGCCAGGGAACTAGCGGGAGAGGGGGGAACGAGCAGTACTTC. The encoded protein is CASSQGTSGRGGNEQYF. The V and J genes are TRBV3-1 (or the pseudogene TRBV3-2) and TRBJ2-7; 11 nucleotides match TRBD2. Trimming at V came to 3 bases and at J to 5 bases, leaving 12 bases not matched to a gene. The CDR3 runs to 17 residues. Germline values: CDR1 LGHDT, CDR2 YNNKEL (reference sequence).

V is TRBV5-5 and J is TRBJ2-3; maybe TRBD2 (5 bases). The CDR3 spans 14 residues. The germline CDR1 and CDR2 sequences are SGHKS and YYEKEE (reference sequence). Trimming cost V 0 bases and J 8 bases, with 13 bases left between them. The CDR3 region is CASSLETGIGTQYF. In DNA form, the CDR3 reads TGTGCCAGCAGCTTGGAGACGGGAATCGGTACGCAGTATTTT.

The rearrangement links TRBV4-1 to TRBJ1-1; 7 bases agree with TRBD1. The germline CDR1 and CDR2 sequences are MGHRA and YSYEKL. This CDR3 region has 15 residues. V lost 2 bases to trimming and J lost 4 bases; unmatched junction nucleotides: 7. This chain's CDR3 is CASSQIDRVGTEAFF. DNA of the CDR3: TGCGCCAGCAGCCAAATTGACAGGGTTGGCACTGAAGCTTTCTTT.

This clone was detected only a few times. The genes are TRBV4-1 and TRBJ2-7, with a tentative D call TRBD2 (6 bases). The CDR3 is 16 residues long. Trimming pared 1 base from V and 4 bases from J, leaving 17 bases between. CDR1 and CDR2 (germline): MGHRA, YSYEKL. The CDR3 sequence: CASSQVRGGWRYEQYF. The CDR3 DNA follows: TGCGCCAGCAGCCAAGTGCGGGGCGGATGGAGATACGAGCAGTACTTC.

This clone was picked up one time. This sequence joins TRBV27 and TRBJ2-7; 15 nucleotides agree with TRBD2. The CDR3 is 16 residues long. Germline V gene sequence: CDR1 MNHEY, CDR2 SMNVEV (reference sequence). Trimming at V came to 3 bases and at J to 4 bases, leaving 4 bases not matched to a gene. The CDR3: CASSFGLAGGLYEQYF. DNA of the CDR3: TGTGCCAGCAGTTTCGGACTAGCGGGAGGGTTGTACGAGCAGTACTTC.

This clone was recorded a few times. V and J are TRBV7-9 and TRBJ1-2, with 9 bases aligning to TRBD1. Germline assignment: CDR1 SEHNR and CDR2 FQNEAQ (reference sequence). With 3 bases clipped from V and 5 bases from J, the junction kept 10 bases outside the gene matches. CDR3 size: 16 residues. The CDR3 bases are TGTGCCAGCAGCTTCGATCCGGGACAGGGAGGATATGGCTACACCTTC. Residues: CASSFDPGQGGYGYTF.

With respect to this clone: Different DNA sequences within this sample yield the same CDR3. This rearrangement joins TRBV4-1 to TRBJ1-1; 7 bases fit TRBD1. This CDR3 has 12 amino acids. The V gene's germline CDR1 is MGHRA and CDR2 YSYEKL. The V gene end was trimmed by 4 bases and the J gene end by 6 bases; junction bases not matched to a gene: 2. CDR3 nucleotide sequence: TGCGCCAGCAGCCCTCAGGGGGCTGAAGCTTTCTTT. Its translation is CASSPQGAEAFF.

The chain recombines TRBV5-1 with TRBJ1-4; D is perhaps TRBD1 (6 bases). The CDR3 has 14 amino acids. Germline CDR1 and CDR2: SGHRS and YFSETQ. V was cut by 0 bases and J by 8 bases, with 11 bases left in between. The CDR3 DNA reads as TGCGCCAGCAGCTTGGCTGGGGGCGAGGAAAAACTGTTTTTT. Translated: CASSLAGGEEKLFF.

The V and J genes are TRBV5-4 and TRBJ2-5; possibly TRBD1 for D (5 bases). The CDR3 has 14 amino acids. Trimming removed 3 bases from V and 2 bases from J, with 11 bases in between. Germline V gene data show CDR1 as SGHNT and CDR2 as YYREEE (reference sequence). The DNA for the CDR3 is TGTGCCAGCAGCTCGCAGGGTGATCAAGAGACCCAGTACTTC. Protein sequence: CASSSQGDQETQYF. Combining the CDR3 with reference TRBV5-4 and TRBJ2-5 gives the whole variable domain ETGVTQSPTHLIKTRGQQVTLRCSSQSGHNTVSWYQQALGQGPQFIFQYYREEENGRGNFPPRFSGLQFPNYSSELNVNALELDDSALYLCASSSQGDQETQYFGPGTRLLVL.

This chain connects TRBV28 to TRBJ2-5, with 7 bases identical to TRBD1. The trim removed 2 bases at V and 10 bases at J, leaving 13 bases unmatched. CDR3 length: 15 amino acids. Germline CDR1 MDHEN, CDR2 SYDVKM. The CDR3 loop reads CASSLIGGALRVQYF. CDR3 nucleotide sequence: TGTGCCAGCAGTTTAATAGGGGGCGCTTTAAGGGTCCAGTACTTC.

This sequence joins TRBV5-4 and TRBJ2-3; 12 bases are a match to TRBD2. CDR3 length: 17 amino acids. V dropped 4 bases and J dropped 2; count of bases not matched to a gene: 8. Germline values: CDR1 SGHNT, CDR2 YYREEE (reference sequence). CDR3 in amino acids: CASSTATSGGLTDTQYF. CDR3 in DNA: TGTGCCAGCAGCACAGCTACTAGCGGGGGGCTCACAGATACGCAGTATTTT.

The V gene is TRBV10-3, the J gene TRBJ2-5; 11 positions match TRBD1. There are 15 residues in the CDR3. CDR1 is ENHRY, CDR2 SYGVKD, per germline. V gave up 4 bases and J gave up 1 base; unmatched junction bases: 2. The CDR3 here is CAISAGQGVQETQYF. CDR3 nucleotide sequence: TGTGCCATCAGTGCGGGACAGGGGGTCCAAGAGACCCAGTACTTC.

The chain recombines TRBV19 with TRBJ2-4; 7 bases match TRBD1. The CDR3 covers 13 residues. CDR1 is LNHDA and CDR2 is SQIVND in the germline V gene (reference sequence). The J segment lost 8 bases and the V segment lost 3 bases, leaving 4 bases of the junction unmatched. The CDR3 DNA reads TGTGCCAGTAGTATTGGGGACAGTTACATTCAGTACTTC. It yields the protein CASSIGDSYIQYF.

The chain links TRBV12-2 to TRBJ2-5; the table's D call TRBD2 went unverified against the DNA. TRBV12-2 is flagged as a pseudogene. The CDR3 length is 18 residues. The CDR3: CASRLVPAGGPRQETQYF. The DNA of the CDR3 is TGTGCAAGTCGCTTAGTTCCAGCGGGAGGGCCGAGGCAAGAGACCCAGTACTTC.

The V and J genes are TRBV11-3 and TRBJ2-2; D not resolved. Germline values: CDR1 SGHNT, CDR2 YENEEA. The CDR3 contains 13 residues. Trimming removed 4 bases from V and 6 bases from J, with 9 bases in between. This CDR3 reads CASSYVPAGELFF. CDR3 coding DNA: TGTGCCAGCAGCTACGTCCCGGCCGGGGAGCTGTTTTTT. Full variable domain (remainder filled in from reference TRBV11-3 and TRBJ2-2): EAGVVQSPRYKIIEKKQPVAFWCNPISGHNTLYWYLQNLGQGPELLIRYENEEAVDDSQLPKDRFSAERLKGVDSTLKIQPAELGDSAVYLCASSYVPAGELFFGEGSRLTVL.

The chain has TRBV18 and TRBJ1-1; 8 nucleotides agree with TRBD1. Germline CDR1 reads KGHSH; CDR2 reads LQKENI. J lost 1 base, V lost 1 base, and 5 bases had no gene match. The length of the CDR3 is 16 residues. The CDR3 is CASSPRQGSRNTEAFF. CDR3 DNA sequence: TGTGCCAGCTCACCACGACAGGGGAGTCGGAACACTGAAGCTTTCTTT.

The CDR3 DNA sequence: TGTGCCAGCAGCCAAGATCTAGGGGTTGCCGGGAACACCGGGGAGCTGTTTTTT. This encodes CASSQDLGVAGNTGELFF. The genes are TRBV4-2 and TRBJ2-2; TRBD1 might be the D (5 bases). Germline CDR1 is LGHNA and CDR2 is YNFKEQ. Trimming took off 0 bases at V and 1 base at J, with 15 bases between the two ends. The CDR3 consists of 18 residues.

The rearrangement uses TRBV10-3 and TRBJ2-5, with 7 positions matching TRBD2. This CDR3 region has 13 residues. Looked up from germline, CDR1 is ENHRY and CDR2 is SYGVKD. Losses at the gene ends were 8 bases for V and 5 bases for J; bases not matched to a gene: 8. Here the CDR3 reads CAIRAGVGETQYF. CDR3 DNA: TGTGCCATCCGGGCGGGGGTCGGGGAGACCCAGTACTTC.

The CDR3 protein is CASSLGQGQSGANVLTF. DNA for the CDR3: TGCGCCAGCAGCCTTGGACAGGGTCAGTCTGGGGCCAACGTCCTGACTTTC. The chain recombines TRBV5-1 with TRBJ2-6, with 8 bases aligning to TRBD1. V gave up 4 bases and J gave up 1 base; unmatched junction bases: 7. There are 17 residues in the CDR3. Germline CDR1 reads SGHRS; CDR2 reads YFSETQ.

The chain recombines TRBV7-6 with TRBJ1-3, with D unresolved. Germline-derived CDR1 and CDR2 are SGHVS and FNYEAQ. Trimming took 3 bases from V and 2 from J, leaving 17 bases between them. The CDR3 runs 17 residues. CDR3 in DNA: TGTGCCAGCAGCTTTGCCCCGGTGGGGAGTACTGGAAACACCATATATTTT. Its protein is CASSFAPVGSTGNTIYF.

The V and J genes are TRBV7-9 and TRBJ1-2; 7 bases map to TRBD1. V trimming: 1 base; J trimming: 7 bases; junction bases outside the gene matches: 6. CDR3 length equals 14 residues. Germline V gene lookup returns CDR1 SEHNR and CDR2 FQNEAQ (reference sequence). Here the CDR3 DNA reads TGTGCCAGCAGCTTAGAGACAGGGTTGGCTGGCTACACCTTC. Translating gives CASSLETGLAGYTF.

This rearrangement joins TRBV18 to TRBJ1-4; 7 bases map to TRBD1. Germline values: CDR1 KGHSH, CDR2 LQKENI. V was pared by 3 bases and J by 1 base, with 5 bases of the junction left unmatched. The CDR3 runs 16 residues. CDR3 coding DNA: TGTGCCAGCTCACCCGACAGGGTGAGAACTAATGAAAAACTGTTTTTT. This gives the protein CASSPDRVRTNEKLFF.

The chain employs TRBV28 and TRBJ1-6, with D possibly TRBD1 on 5 matching bases. This CDR3 has 14 amino acids. Per germline, CDR1 MDHEN and CDR2 SYDVKM. V lost 6 bases and J 7 bases, leaving 13 bases between the germline ends. CDR3: CASRTTVINSPLHF. CDR3 DNA sequence: TGTGCCAGCAGGACGACAGTGATCAATTCACCCCTCCACTTT. Filled out from reference TRBV28 and TRBJ1-6, the complete variable domain reads DVKVTQSSRYLVKRTGEKVFLECVQDMDHENMFWYRQDPGLGLRLIYFSYDVKMKEKGDIPEGYSVSREKKERFSLILESASTNQTSMYLCASRTTVINSPLHFGNGTRLTVT.